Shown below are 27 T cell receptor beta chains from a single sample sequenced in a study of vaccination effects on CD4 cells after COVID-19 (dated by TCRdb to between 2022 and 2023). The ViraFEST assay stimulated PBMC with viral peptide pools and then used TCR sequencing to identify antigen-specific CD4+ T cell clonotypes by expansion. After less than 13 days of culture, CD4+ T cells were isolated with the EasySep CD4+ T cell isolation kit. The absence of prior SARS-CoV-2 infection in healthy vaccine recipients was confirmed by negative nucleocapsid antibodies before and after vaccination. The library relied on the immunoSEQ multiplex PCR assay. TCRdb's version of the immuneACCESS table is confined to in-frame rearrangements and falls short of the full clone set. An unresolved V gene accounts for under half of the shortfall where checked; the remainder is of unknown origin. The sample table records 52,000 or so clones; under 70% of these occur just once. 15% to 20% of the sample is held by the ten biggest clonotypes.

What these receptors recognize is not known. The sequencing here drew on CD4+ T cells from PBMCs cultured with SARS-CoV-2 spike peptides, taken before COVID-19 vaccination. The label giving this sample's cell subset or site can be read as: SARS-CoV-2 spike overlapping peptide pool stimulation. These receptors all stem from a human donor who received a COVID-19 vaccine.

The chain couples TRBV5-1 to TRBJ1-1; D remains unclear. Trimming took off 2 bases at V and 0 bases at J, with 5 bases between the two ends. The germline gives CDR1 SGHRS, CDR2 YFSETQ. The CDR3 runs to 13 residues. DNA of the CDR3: TGCGCCAGCAGCTTTTCCCTGAACACTGAAGCTTTCTTT. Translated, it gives CASSFSLNTEAFF.

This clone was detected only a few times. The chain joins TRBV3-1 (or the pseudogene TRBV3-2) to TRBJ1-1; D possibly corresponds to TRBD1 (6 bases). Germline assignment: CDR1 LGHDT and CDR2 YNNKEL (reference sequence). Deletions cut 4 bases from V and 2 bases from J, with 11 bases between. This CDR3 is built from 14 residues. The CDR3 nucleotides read TGTGCCAGCAGCCCAGGGGTCACTAACACTGAAGCTTTCTTT. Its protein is CASSPGVTNTEAFF.

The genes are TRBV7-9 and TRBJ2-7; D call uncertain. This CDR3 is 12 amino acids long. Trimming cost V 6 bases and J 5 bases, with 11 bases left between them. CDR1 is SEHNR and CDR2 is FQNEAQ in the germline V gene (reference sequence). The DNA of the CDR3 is TGTGCCAGCAGGGCTGAAGGCCACGAGCAGTACTTC. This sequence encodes CASRAEGHEQYF.

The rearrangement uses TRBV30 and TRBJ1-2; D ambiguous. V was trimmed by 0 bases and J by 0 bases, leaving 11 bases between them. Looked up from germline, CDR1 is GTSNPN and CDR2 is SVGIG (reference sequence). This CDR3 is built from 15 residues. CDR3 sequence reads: CAWSVHLSSNYGYTF. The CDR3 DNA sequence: TGTGCCTGGAGTGTACATCTCTCGTCTAACTATGGCTACACCTTC.

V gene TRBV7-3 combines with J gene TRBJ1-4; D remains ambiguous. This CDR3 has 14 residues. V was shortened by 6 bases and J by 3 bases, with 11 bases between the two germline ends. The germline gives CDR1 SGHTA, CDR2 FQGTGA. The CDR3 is CASSKGGANEKLFF. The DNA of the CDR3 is TGTGCCAGCAGTAAAGGCGGGGCTAATGAAAAACTGTTTTTT.

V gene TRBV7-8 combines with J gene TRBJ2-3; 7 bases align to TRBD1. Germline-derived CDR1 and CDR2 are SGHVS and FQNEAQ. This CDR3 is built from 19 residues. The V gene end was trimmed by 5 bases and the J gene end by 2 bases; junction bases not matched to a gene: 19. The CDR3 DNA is TGTGCCAGCAGCCCCGGAAAGGGGGCGCGTTTATTCGACACAGATACGCAGTATTTT. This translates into CASSPGKGARLFDTDTQYF.

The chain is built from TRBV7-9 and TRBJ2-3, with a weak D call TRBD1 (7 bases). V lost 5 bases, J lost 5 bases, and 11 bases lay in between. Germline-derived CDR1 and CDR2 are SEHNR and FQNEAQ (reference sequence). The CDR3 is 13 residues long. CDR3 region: CASSPGGRDTQYF. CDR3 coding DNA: TGTGCCAGCAGCCCAGGGGGGCGAGATACGCAGTATTTT.

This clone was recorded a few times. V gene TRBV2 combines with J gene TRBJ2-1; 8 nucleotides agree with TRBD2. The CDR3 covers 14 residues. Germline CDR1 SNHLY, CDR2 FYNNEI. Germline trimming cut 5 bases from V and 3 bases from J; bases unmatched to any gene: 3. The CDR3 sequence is CASSRLAGYNEQFF. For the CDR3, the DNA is TGTGCCAGCAGTAGGCTAGCGGGCTACAATGAGCAGTTCTTC.

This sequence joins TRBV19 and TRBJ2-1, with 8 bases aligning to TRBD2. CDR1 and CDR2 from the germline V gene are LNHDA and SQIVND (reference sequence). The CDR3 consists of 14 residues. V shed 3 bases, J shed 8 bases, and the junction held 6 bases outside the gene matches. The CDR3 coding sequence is TGTGCCAGTAGTATGAGGACTAGCAGGGATGAGCAGTTCTTC. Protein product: CASSMRTSRDEQFF.

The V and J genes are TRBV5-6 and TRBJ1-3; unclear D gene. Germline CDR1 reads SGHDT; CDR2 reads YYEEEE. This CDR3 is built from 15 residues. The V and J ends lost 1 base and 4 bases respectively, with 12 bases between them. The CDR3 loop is CASSLYSSGGNTIYF. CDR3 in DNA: TGTGCCAGCAGCTTGTACAGTTCTGGAGGAAACACCATATATTTT. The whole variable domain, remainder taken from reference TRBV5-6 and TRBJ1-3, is DAGVTQSPTHLIKTRGQQVTLRCSPKSGHDTVSWYQQALGQGPQFIFQYYEEEERQRGNFPDRFSGHQFPNYSSELNVNALLLGDSALYLCASSLYSSGGNTIYFGEGSWLTVV.

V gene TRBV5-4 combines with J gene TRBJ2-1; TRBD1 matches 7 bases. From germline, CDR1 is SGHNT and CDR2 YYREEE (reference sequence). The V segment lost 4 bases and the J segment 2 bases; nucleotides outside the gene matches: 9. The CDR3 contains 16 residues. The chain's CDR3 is CASSPGGSVAYNEQFF. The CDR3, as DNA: TGTGCCAGCAGCCCAGGGGGTAGCGTGGCCTACAATGAGCAGTTCTTC. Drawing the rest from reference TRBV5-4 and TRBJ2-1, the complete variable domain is ETGVTQSPTHLIKTRGQQVTLRCSSQSGHNTVSWYQQALGQGPQFIFQYYREEENGRGNFPPRFSGLQFPNYSSELNVNALELDDSALYLCASSPGGSVAYNEQFFGPGTRLTVL.

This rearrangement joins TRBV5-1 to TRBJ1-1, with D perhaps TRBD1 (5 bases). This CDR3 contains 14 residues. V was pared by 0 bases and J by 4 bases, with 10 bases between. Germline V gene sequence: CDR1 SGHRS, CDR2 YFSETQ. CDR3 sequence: CASSLALGVTEAFF. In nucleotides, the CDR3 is TGCGCCAGCAGCTTGGCCTTGGGGGTCACTGAAGCTTTCTTT.

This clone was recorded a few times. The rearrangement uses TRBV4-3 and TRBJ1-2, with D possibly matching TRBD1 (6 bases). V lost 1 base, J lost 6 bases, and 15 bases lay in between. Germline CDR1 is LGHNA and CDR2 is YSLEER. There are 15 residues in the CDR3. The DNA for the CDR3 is TGCGCCAGCAGCCAAGCAAGACAGGCATTCCATGGCTACACCTTC. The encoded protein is CASSQARQAFHGYTF.

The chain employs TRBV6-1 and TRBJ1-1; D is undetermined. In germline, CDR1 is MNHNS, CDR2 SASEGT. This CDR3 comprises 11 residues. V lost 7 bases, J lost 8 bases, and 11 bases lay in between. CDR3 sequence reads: CASTREYEAFF. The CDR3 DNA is TGTGCCAGCACCCGAGAGTACGAAGCTTTCTTT.

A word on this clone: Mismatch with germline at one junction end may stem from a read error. DNA for the CDR3: TGTGCTAGCAGCCGCGGACCGTCTGGGGCCAACGTCCTGACTTTC. This gives the protein CASSRGPSGANVLTF. The chain combines TRBV7-7 with TRBJ2-6; D gene uncertain. Germline CDR1 is SSHAT and CDR2 is FNYEAQ (reference sequence). This CDR3 comprises 15 residues.

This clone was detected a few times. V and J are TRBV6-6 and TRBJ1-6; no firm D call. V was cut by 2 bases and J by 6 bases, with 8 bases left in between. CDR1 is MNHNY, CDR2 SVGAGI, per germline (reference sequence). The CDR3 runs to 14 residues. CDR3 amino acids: CASSYQEGNSPLHF. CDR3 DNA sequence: TGTGCCAGCAGTTACCAGGAAGGTAATTCACCCCTCCACTTT.

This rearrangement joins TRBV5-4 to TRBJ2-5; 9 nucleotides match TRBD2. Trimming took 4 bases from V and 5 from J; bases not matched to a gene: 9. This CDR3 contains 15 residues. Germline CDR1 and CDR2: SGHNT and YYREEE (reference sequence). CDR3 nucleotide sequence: TGTGCCAGCAGCCTGCGGGGGGGGCTAGGCGAGACCCAGTACTTC. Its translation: CASSLRGGLGETQYF.

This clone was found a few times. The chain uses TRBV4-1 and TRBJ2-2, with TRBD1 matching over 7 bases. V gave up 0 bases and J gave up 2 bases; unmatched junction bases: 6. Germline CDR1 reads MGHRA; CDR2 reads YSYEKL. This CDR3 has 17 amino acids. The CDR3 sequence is CASSQETWDSNTGELFF. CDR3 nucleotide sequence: TGCGCCAGCAGCCAAGAAACCTGGGACAGTAACACCGGGGAGCTGTTTTTT.

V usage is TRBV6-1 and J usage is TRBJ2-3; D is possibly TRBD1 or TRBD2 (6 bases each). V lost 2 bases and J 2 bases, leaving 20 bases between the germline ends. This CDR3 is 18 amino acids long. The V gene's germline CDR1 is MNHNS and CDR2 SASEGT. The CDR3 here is CASSEIWGATPSTDTQYF. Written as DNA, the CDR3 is TGTGCCAGCAGTGAAATTTGGGGGGCCACGCCGTCCACAGATACGCAGTATTTT.

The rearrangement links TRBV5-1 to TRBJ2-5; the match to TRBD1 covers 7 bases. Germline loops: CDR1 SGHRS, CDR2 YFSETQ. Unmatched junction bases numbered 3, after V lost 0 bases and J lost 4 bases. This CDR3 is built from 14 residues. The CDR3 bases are TGCGCCAGCAGCTTGGAACCAGGGGGAGAGACCCAGTACTTC. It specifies CASSLEPGGETQYF.

CDR3 DNA sequence: TGTGCTAGTGGTTTGGTTGTGGGGCAGCTCTACAATGAGCAGTTCTTC. Translated: CASGLVVGQLYNEQFF. The chain links TRBV12-5 to TRBJ2-1, with a possible D match to TRBD1 (5 bases). The CDR3 is 16 amino acids. In germline, CDR1 is LGHNT, CDR2 FRNRAP. V was trimmed by 0 bases and J by 3 bases, leaving 12 bases between them.

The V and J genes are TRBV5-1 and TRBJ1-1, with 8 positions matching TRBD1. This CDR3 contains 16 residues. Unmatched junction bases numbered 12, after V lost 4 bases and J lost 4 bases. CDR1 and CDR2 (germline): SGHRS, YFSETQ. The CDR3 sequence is CASSLTGQGSGTEAFF. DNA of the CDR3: TGCGCCAGCAGCCTCACCGGACAGGGATCCGGCACTGAAGCTTTCTTT.

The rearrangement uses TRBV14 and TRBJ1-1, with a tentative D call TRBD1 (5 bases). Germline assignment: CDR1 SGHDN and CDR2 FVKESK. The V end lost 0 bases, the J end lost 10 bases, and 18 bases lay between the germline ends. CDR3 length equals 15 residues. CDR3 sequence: CASSQEYGAGSGAFF. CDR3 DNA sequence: TGTGCCAGCAGCCAAGAGTACGGGGCAGGGAGTGGAGCTTTCTTT.

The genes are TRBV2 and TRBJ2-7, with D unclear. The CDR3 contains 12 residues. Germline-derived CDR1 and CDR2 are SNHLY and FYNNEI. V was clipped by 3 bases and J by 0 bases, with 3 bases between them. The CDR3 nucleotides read TGTGCCAGCAGTGACAGCTCCTACGAGCAGTACTTC. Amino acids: CASSDSSYEQYF. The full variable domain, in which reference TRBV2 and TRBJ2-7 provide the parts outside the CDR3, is EPEVTQTPSHQVTQMGQEVILRCVPISNHLYFYWYRQILGQKVEFLVSFYNNEISEKSEIFDDQFSVERPDGSNFTLKIRSTKLEDSAMYFCASSDSSYEQYFGPGTRLTVT.

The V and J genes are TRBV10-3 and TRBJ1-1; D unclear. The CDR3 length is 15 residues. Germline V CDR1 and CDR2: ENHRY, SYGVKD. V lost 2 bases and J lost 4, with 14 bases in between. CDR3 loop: CAISESAGRGTEAFF. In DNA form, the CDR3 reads TGTGCCATCAGTGAGAGTGCTGGCCGAGGCACTGAAGCTTTCTTT.

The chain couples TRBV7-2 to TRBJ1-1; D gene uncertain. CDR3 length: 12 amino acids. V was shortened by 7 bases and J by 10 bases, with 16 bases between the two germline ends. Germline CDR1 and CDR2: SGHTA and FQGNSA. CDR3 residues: CASTRQFPTAFF. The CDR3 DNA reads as TGTGCCAGCACCCGACAATTCCCTACAGCTTTCTTT.

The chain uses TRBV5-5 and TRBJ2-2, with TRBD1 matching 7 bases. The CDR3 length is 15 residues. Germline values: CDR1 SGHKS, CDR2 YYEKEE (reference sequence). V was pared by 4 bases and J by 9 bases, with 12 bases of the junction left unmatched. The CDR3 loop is CASSPHPDRDRELFF. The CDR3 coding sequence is TGTGCCAGCAGCCCCCACCCTGACAGGGACCGGGAGCTGTTTTTT. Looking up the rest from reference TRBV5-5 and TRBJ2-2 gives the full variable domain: DAGVTQSPTHLIKTRGQQVTLRCSPISGHKSVSWYQQVLGQGPQFIFQYYEKEERGRGNFPDRFSARQFPNYSSELNVNALLLGDSALYLCASSPHPDRDRELFFGEGSRLTVL.